This T cell receptor beta chain comes out of a study of shared clonotypes between healthy human individuals. Sequenced by immunoSEQ multiplex PCR; TCRdb stores in-frame clones only, minus some. The repertoire includes approximately 1.5 million clones, approximately 98% of them detected once, and around 0.47% sits in the top ten. Recent acute infections and vaccinations were absent in the healthy HIV-negative adult donors. Comment on this clone: The antigen is undetermined.

The CDR3 runs to 15 residues. The germline V gene has CDR1 SGHAT and CDR2 FQDESV (reference sequence). The V end lost 0 bases, the J end lost 5 bases, and 11 bases lay between the germline ends. Study-level findings and limits: Large depth notwithstanding, sorted-subset sequencing proved incomplete by rarefaction. Naive subsets generally had larger estimated richness than memory subsets.

The sequence was obtained from a man under 40 in good health. The sequenced sample was naive CD4+ T cells sorted from blood. Indicated subset: CD45RA+ positively selected. The J gene is TRBJ1-5, the V gene TRBV11-1; D gene ambiguous. The CDR3 DNA is TGTGCCAGCAGCTTAGCAGGAGGCCTGGATCAGCCCCAGCATTTT. It translates to CASSLAGGLDQPQHF.